This T cell receptor beta chain is from a study of blood T cell repertoires in COVID-19. The CDR3 covers 15 residues. The germline V gene encodes CDR1 MNHEY and CDR2 SVGAGI. Trimming took 8 bases from V and 3 from J; bases not matched to a gene: 11. Clones were read by immunoSEQ multiplex PCR, and TCRdb kept only the in-frame ones, dropping some. The data contain over 200,000 clones, roughly 87% of them singletons. Source material: peripheral blood. The receptor comes from a man between 40 and 49 years old with active or convalescent COVID-19. The chain recombines TRBV6-5 with TRBJ1-2; 8 bases map to TRBD1. The CDR3 sequence is CASALDGQGHYGYTF. The CDR3 region has the DNA TGTGCCAGCGCACTCGACGGACAGGGCCACTATGGCTACACCTTC.